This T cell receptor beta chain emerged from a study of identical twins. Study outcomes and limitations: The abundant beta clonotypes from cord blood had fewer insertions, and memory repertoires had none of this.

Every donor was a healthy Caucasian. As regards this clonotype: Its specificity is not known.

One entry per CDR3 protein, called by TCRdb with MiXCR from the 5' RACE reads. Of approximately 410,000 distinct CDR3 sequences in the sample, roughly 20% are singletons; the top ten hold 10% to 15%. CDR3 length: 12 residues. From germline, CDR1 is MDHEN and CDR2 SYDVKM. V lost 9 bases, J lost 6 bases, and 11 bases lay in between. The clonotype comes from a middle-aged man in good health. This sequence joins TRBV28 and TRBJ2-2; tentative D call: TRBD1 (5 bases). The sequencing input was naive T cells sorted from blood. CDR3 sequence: CASTRVAGELFF. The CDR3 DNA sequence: TGTGCCAGTACCAGGGTAGCCGGGGAGCTGTTTTTT.